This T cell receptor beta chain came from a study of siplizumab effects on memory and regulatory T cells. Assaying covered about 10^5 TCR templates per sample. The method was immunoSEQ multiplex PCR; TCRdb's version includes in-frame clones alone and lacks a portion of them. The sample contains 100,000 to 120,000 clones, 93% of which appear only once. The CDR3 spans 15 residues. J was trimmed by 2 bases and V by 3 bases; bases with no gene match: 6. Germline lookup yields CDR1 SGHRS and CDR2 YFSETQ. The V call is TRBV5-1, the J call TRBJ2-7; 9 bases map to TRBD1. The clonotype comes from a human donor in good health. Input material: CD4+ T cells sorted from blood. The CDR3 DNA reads TGCGCCAGCAGCTACTCCGGGACAGGGCCCTACGAGCAGTACTTC. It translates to CASSYSGTGPYEQYF. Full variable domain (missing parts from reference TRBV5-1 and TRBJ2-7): KAGVTQTPRYLIKTRGQQVTLSCSPISGHRSVSWYQQTPGQGLQFLFEYFSETQRNKGNFPGRFSGRQFSNSRSEMNVSTLELGDSALYLCASSYSGTGPYEQYFGPGTRLTVT.